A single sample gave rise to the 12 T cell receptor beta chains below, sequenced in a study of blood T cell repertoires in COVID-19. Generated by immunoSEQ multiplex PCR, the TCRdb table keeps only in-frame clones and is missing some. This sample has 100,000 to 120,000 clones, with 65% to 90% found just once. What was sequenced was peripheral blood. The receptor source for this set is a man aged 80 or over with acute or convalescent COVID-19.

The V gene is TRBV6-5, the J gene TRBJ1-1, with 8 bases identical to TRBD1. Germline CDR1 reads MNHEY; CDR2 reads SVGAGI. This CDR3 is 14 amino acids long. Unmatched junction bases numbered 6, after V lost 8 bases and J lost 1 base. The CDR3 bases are TGTGCCAGCCATTCTACAGGGGGGAACACTGAAGCTTTCTTT. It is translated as CASHSTGGNTEAFF.

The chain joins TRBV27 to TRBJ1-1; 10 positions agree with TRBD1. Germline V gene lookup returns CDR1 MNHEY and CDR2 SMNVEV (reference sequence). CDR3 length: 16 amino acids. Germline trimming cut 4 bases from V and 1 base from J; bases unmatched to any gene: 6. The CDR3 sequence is CASSWTRDRGNTEAFF. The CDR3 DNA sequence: TGTGCCAGCAGTTGGACTCGGGACAGGGGGAACACTGAAGCTTTCTTT.

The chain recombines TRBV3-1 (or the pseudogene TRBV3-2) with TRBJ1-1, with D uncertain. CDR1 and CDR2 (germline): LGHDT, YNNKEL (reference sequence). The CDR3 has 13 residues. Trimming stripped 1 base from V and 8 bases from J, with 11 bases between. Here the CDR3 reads CASSQGPAGEAFF. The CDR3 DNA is TGTGCCAGCAGCCAAGGCCCGGCAGGCGAAGCTTTCTTT.

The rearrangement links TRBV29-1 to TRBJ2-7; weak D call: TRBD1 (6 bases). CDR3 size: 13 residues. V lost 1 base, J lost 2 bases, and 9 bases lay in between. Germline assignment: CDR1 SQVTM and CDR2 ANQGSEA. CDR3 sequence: CSVEGNRAYEQYF. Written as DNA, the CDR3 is TGCAGCGTTGAAGGGAACAGGGCCTACGAGCAGTACTTC.

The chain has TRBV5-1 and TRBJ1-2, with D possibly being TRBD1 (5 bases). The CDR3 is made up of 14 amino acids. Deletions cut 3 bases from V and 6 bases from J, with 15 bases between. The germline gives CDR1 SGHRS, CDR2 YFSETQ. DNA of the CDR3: TGCGCCAGCAGCTGGATCGACAGTGGCGATGGCTACACCTTC. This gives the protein CASSWIDSGDGYTF.

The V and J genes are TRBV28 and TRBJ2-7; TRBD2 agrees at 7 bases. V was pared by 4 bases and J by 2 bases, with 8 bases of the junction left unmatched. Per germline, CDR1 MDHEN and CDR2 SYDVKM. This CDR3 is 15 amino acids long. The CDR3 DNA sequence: TGTGCCAGCAGTTCCCTACTAGCGATGACCTACGAGCAGTACTTC. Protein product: CASSSLLAMTYEQYF.

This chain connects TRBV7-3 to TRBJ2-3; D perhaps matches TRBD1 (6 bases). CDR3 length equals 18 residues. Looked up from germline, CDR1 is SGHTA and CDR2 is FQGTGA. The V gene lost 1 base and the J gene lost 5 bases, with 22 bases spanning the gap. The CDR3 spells CASSLKGIGRGYEDTQYF. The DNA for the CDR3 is TGTGCCAGCAGCTTAAAAGGAATCGGCAGGGGCTATGAAGATACGCAGTATTTT. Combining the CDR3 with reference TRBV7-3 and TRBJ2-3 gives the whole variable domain GAGVSQTPSNKVTEKGKYVELRCDPISGHTALYWYRQSLGQGPEFLIYFQGTGAADDSGLPNDRFFAVRPEGSVSTLKIQRTERGDSAVYLCASSLKGIGRGYEDTQYFGPGTRLTVL.

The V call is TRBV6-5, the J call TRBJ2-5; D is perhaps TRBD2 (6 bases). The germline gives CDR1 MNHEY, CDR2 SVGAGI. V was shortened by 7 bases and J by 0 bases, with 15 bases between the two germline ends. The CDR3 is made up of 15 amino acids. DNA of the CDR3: TGTGCCAGCATTCCAGCGGCGGGGAACCAAGAGACCCAGTACTTC. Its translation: CASIPAAGNQETQYF.

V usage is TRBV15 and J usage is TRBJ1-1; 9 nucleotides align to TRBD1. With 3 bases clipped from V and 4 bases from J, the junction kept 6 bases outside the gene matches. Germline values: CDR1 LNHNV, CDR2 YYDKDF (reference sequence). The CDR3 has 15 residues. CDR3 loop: CATSRDRGGITEAFF. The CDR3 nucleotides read TGTGCCACCAGCAGGGACAGGGGAGGTATCACTGAAGCTTTCTTT.

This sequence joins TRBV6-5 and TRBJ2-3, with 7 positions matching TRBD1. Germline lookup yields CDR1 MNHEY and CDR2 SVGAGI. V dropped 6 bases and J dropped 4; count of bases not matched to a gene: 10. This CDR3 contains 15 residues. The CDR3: CASRWDSRKSDTQYF. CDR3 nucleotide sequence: TGTGCCAGCAGATGGGACAGTCGAAAGTCAGATACGCAGTATTTT.

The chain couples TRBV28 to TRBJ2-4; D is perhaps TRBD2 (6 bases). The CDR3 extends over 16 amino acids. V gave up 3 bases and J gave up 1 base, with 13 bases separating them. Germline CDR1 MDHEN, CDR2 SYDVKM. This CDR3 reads CASSFSGRNAKNIQYF. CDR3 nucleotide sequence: TGTGCCAGCAGTTTTTCGGGGAGGAATGCCAAAAACATTCAGTACTTC.

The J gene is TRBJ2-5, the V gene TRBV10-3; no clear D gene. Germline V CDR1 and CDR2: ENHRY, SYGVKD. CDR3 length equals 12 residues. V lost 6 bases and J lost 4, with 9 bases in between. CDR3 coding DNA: TGTGCCATCAGGACCTCGGGAGAGACCCAGTACTTC. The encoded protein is CAIRTSGETQYF.